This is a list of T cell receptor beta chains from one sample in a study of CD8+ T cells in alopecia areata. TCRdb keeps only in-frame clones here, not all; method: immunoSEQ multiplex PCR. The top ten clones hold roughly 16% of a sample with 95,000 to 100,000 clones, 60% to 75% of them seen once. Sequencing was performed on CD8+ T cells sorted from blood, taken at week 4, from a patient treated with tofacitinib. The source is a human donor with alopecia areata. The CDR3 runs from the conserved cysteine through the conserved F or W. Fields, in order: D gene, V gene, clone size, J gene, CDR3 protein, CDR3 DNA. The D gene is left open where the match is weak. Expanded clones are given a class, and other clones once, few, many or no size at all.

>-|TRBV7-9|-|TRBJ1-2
CASSSLGGTVYGYTF
TGTGCCAGCAGCTCCCTAGGGGGAACGGTCTATGGCTACACCTTC
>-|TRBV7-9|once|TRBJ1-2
CASTLSHGYTF
TGTGCCAGCACATTGTCTCATGGCTACACCTTC
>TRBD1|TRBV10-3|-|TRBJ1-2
CAISGPQGDNYGYTF
TGTGCCATCAGCGGTCCTCAGGGGGATAACTATGGCTACACCTTC
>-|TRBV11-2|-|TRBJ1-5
CASSYGLSNQPQHF
TGTGCCAGCAGCTACGGACTGAGCAATCAGCCCCAGCATTTT
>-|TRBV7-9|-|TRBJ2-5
CASSLDAGQETQYF
TGTGCCAGCAGCTTAGATGCAGGCCAAGAGACCCAGTACTTC
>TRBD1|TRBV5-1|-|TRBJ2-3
CASSDRERGTDTQYF
TGCGCCAGCAGCGACAGGGAACGGGGCACAGATACGCAGTATTTT
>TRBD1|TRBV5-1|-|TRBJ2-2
CASNGQAPELFF
TGCGCCAGCAACGGACAGGCACCGGAGCTGTTTTTT
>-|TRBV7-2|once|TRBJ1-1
CASSPSSTDTEAFF
TGTGCCAGCAGCCCCAGTAGCACAGACACTGAAGCTTTCTTT
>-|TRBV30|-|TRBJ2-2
CAWLLRRGDTGELFF
TGTGCCTGGTTATTGAGGAGAGGGGACACCGGGGAGCTGTTTTTT
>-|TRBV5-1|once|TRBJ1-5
CASSLAGGINQPQHF
TGCGCCAGCAGCTTGGCCGGGGGGATCAATCAGCCCCAGCATTTT
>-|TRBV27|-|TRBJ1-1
CASSFLGGEAFF
TGTGCCAGCAGTTTTCTAGGTGGGGAGGCTTTCTTT
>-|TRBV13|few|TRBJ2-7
CASSFVELSYEQYF
TGTGCCAGCAGCTTTGTTGAGCTCTCCTACGAGCAGTACTTC
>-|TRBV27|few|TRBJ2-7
CASSFGGADSYEQYF
TGTGCCAGCAGTTTCGGAGGGGCCGACTCCTACGAGCAGTACTTC
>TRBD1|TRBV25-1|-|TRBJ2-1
CASSRQGSYNEQFF
TGTGCCAGCAGCAGACAGGGATCCTACAATGAGCAGTTCTTC
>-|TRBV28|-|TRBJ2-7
CASSFQGSYEQYF
TGTGCCAGCAGTTTCCAGGGTTCCTACGAGCAGTACTTC
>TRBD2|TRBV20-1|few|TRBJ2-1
CSIGTNNEQFF
TGCAGTATCGGGACTAACAATGAGCAGTTCTTC
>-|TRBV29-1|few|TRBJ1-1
CSVGGRDTEAFF
TGCAGCGTTGGGGGCAGGGACACTGAAGCTTTCTTT
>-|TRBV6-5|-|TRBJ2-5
CASRIQETQYF
TGTGCCAGCAGGATTCAAGAGACCCAGTACTTC
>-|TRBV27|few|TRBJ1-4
CASSLLANEKLFF
TGTGCCAGCAGTTTATTGGCTAATGAAAAACTGTTTTTT
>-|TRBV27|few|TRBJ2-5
CASSLTGVGETQYF
TGTGCCAGCAGTTTGACGGGGGTGGGGGAGACCCAGTACTTC
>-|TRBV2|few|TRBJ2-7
CASRGPGVGSYEQYF
TGTGCCAGCAGGGGACCAGGGGTTGGATCCTACGAGCAGTACTTC
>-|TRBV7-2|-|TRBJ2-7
CASSPDPGSNEQYF
TGTGCCAGCAGCCCCGACCCCGGTTCGAACGAGCAGTACTTC
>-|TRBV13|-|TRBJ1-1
CASSLGEIEAFF
TGTGCCAGCAGCCTAGGGGAAATAGAAGCTTTCTTT
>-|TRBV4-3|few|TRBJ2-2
CASSQEPWANTGELFF
TGCGCCAGCAGCCAAGAGCCCTGGGCGAACACCGGGGAGCTGTTTTTT
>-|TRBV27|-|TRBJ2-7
CASSLKVAYEQYF
TGTGCCAGCAGTTTGAAGGTAGCCTACGAGCAGTACTTC
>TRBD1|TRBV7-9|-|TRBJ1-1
CASSIQTGVDGAFF
TGTGCCAGCAGCATCCAGACAGGGGTAGATGGAGCTTTCTTT
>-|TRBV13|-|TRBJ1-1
CASSFLALAEAFF
TGTGCCAGCAGCTTTTTAGCTCTGGCTGAAGCTTTCTTT
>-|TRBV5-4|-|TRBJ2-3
CASSYTDTQYF
TGTGCCAGCAGCTACACAGATACGCAGTATTTT
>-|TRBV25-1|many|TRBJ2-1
CASRTGMLSYNEQFF
TGTGCCAGCAGAACGGGAATGTTGTCCTACAATGAGCAGTTCTTC
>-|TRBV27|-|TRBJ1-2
CASSLSNTGVGIRYTF
TGTGCCAGCAGTTTATCGAATACGGGCGTAGGTATTCGCTACACCTTC
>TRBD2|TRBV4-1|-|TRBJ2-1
CASSHPVTSGSVYEQFF
TGCGCCAGCAGCCATCCTGTTACTAGCGGGAGTGTCTATGAGCAGTTCTTC
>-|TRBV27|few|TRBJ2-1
CASSLSGRDEQFF
TGTGCCAGCAGTTTATCTGGGCGGGATGAGCAGTTCTTC
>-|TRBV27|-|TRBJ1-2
CASSPLTMYGYTF
TGTGCCAGCAGTCCTCTTACCATGTATGGCTACACCTTC
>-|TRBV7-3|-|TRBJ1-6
CASSLFGNSPLHF
TGTGCCAGCAGCTTATTCGGGAATTCACCCCTCCACTTT
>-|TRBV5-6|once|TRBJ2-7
CASILYSHATEQYF
TGTGCCAGCATCCTTTACTCCCATGCTACCGAGCAGTACTTC
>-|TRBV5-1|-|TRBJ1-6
CASSLATGQGSPLHF
TGCGCCAGCAGCTTGGCCACAGGGCAGGGTTCACCCCTCCACTTT
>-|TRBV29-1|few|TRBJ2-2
CSVEVGIGELFF
TGCAGCGTTGAAGTTGGCATCGGGGAGCTGTTTTTT
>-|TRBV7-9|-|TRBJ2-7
CASSHGTSSLYEQYF
TGTGCCAGCAGCCATGGGACTTCTAGCCTCTACGAGCAGTACTTC
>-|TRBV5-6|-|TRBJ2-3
CASSFESGYMSTDTQYF
TGTGCCAGCAGCTTTGAGTCAGGGTATATGAGCACAGATACGCAGTATTTT
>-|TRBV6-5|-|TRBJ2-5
CASSPSQETQYF
TGTGCCAGCAGCCCGAGCCAAGAGACCCAGTACTTC
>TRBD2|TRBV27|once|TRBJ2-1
CASSLSRGVEQFF
TGTGCCAGCAGTTTATCTCGGGGGGTTGAGCAGTTCTTC
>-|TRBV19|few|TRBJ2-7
CASRFCEQYF
TGTGCCAGTAGATTTTGCGAGCAGTACTTC
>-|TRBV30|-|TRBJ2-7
CAWSVVGYEQYF
TGTGCCTGGAGTGTAGTGGGTTACGAGCAGTACTTC
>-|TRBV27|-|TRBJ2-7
CASSLSGVALSSYEQYF
TGTGCCAGCAGTTTATCTGGGGTAGCGCTGAGCTCCTACGAGCAGTACTTC
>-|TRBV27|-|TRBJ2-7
CASSFGRDYEQYF
TGTGCCAGCAGTTTTGGACGGGACTACGAGCAGTACTTC
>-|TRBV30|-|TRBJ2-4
CAWTQGGSLAKNIQYF
TGTGCCTGGACTCAGGGGGGGAGCCTAGCCAAAAACATTCAGTACTTC
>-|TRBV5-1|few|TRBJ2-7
CASSLAVVDSYEQYF
TGCGCCAGCAGCTTGGCCGTCGTAGACTCCTACGAGCAGTACTTC
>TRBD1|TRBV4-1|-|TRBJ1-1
CASSFRDRGNTEAFF
TGCGCCAGCAGCTTCCGGGACAGGGGAAACACTGAAGCTTTCTTT
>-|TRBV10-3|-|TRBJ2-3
CAISESRGGGPKDTQYF
TGTGCCATCAGTGAGTCGAGAGGGGGAGGGCCTAAAGATACGCAGTATTTT
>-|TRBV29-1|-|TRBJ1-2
CSAGGYTF
TGCAGCGCTGGGGGCTACACCTTC
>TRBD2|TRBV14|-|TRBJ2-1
CASSQKTSGSIYEQFF
TGTGCCAGCAGCCAAAAGACTAGCGGGAGTATTTATGAGCAGTTCTTC
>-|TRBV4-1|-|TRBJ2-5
CASSQQQGVETQYF
TGCGCCAGCAGCCAACAGCAGGGTGTGGAGACCCAGTACTTC
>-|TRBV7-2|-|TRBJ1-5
CASSLTGHSNQPQHF
TGTGCCAGCAGCTTAACAGGGCATAGCAATCAGCCCCAGCATTTT
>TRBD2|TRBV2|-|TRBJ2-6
CASTGGEHSGANVLTF
TGTGCCAGCACGGGGGGAGAGCACTCTGGGGCCAACGTCCTGACTTTC